The rows below give T cell receptor beta chains drawn from one sample of a study of T cell repertoires in cytomegalovirus infection. TCRdb re-derived calls from the reads in MiXCR, one entry per CDR3 protein. The data show 290,000 or so distinct CDR3 sequences, roughly 24% seen once. The sequencing sample was made of PBMCs. These receptors were taken from a human donor in good health (CMV status not recorded). Some clones in this sample may be carry-over from other donors' samples. CDR3s include the opening cysteine and the closing phenylalanine or tryptophan. The D gene is left open where the match is weak. Size is omitted from some rows. Given values are once, few, many or a class for expanded clones.

V: TRBV29-1; D: TRBD1; size: NA; J: TRBJ1-4; CDR3: CSVQQGRNEKLFF; DNA: TGCAGCGTTCAACAGGGGAGGAATGAAAAACTGTTTTTT
V: TRBV19; D: TRBD2; size: few; J: TRBJ2-3; CDR3: CASRRLATADTQYF; DNA: TGTGCCAGTCGAAGACTAGCAACTGCAGATACGCAGTATTTT
V: TRBV28; D: NA; size: few; J: TRBJ2-7; CDR3: CASQGRSEQYF; DNA: TGTGCCTCCCAAGGCCGTTCCGAGCAGTACTTC
V: TRBV7-9; D: NA; size: many; J: TRBJ1-1; CDR3: CASSLIGESEAFF; DNA: TGTGCCAGCAGCCTAATCGGGGAATCTGAAGCTTTCTTT
V: TRBV20-1; D: TRBD1; size: NA; J: TRBJ2-7; CDR3: CSARDTTGGPREQYF; DNA: TGCAGTGCTAGAGATACGACAGGGGGCCCTAGGGAGCAGTACTTC
V: TRBV27; D: NA; size: few; J: TRBJ1-6; CDR3: CASSLGFRNSPLHF; DNA: TGTGCCAGCAGTTTAGGGTTCAGGAATTCACCCCTCCACTTT
V: TRBV7-2; D: NA; size: NA; J: TRBJ2-2; CDR3: CASSLMSGPGELSF; DNA: TGTGCCAGCAGCTTAATGTCCGGTCCCGGGGAGCTGTCTTTT
V: TRBV25-1; D: TRBD1; size: few; J: TRBJ2-7; CDR3: CASSHRGLAENF; DNA: TGTGCCAGCAGCCACAGGGGGCTCGCTGAGAACTTC
V: TRBV20-1; D: TRBD2; size: NA; J: TRBJ2-7; CDR3: CSARDRMAGEAYEQYF; DNA: TGCAGTGCTAGAGATAGGATGGCGGGGGAGGCCTACGAGCAGTACTTC
V: TRBV11-2; D: NA; size: many; J: TRBJ2-3; CDR3: CASSLDLSYTDTQYF; DNA: TGTGCCAGCAGCTTAGATCTATCTTACACAGATACGCAGTATTTT
V: TRBV24-1; D: NA; size: NA; J: TRBJ2-3; CDR3: CATSWGGGTDTQYF; DNA: TGTGCCACGTCATGGGGCGGGGGCACAGATACGCAGTATTTT
V: TRBV7-2; D: TRBD1; size: NA; J: TRBJ1-2; CDR3: CASSLGDRGRYGYTF; DNA: TGTGCCAGCAGCTTAGGAGACAGGGGACGGTATGGCTACACCTTC
V: TRBV9; D: NA; size: NA; J: TRBJ1-4; CDR3: CASSVQPNEKLVF; DNA: TGTGCCAGCAGCGTACAACCGAATGAAAAACTGGTTTTT
V: TRBV7-2; D: TRBD2; size: NA; J: TRBJ2-7; CDR3: CASSLGLGLAGTSYEQYF; DNA: TGTGCCAGCAGCTTAGGACTGGGACTAGCGGGGACCTCCTACGAGCAGTACTTC
V: TRBV20-1; D: NA; size: NA; J: TRBJ1-6; CDR3: CSARERRYRGWVGSPLHF; DNA: TGCAGTGCTAGAGAAAGGAGGTATCGGGGATGGGTCGGTTCACCCCTCCACTTT
V: TRBV7-2; D: NA; size: many; J: TRBJ2-1; CDR3: CASSLAKGFNEQFF; DNA: TGTGCCAGCAGCTTAGCGAAGGGATTTAACGAGCAGTTCTTC
V: TRBV7-8; D: TRBD2; size: many; J: TRBJ2-1; CDR3: CASSRKILAGVPHEQFF; DNA: TGTGCCAGCAGCCGAAAGATACTAGCGGGAGTTCCCCATGAGCAGTTCTTC
V: TRBV28; D: NA; size: few; J: TRBJ2-6; CDR3: CASSFGGAGANVLTF; DNA: TGTGCCAGCAGTTTCGGAGGGGCTGGGGCCAACGTCCTGACTTTC
V: TRBV11-3; D: TRBD2; size: NA; J: TRBJ2-1; CDR3: CASSARGREVKSYNEQFF; DNA: TGTGCCAGCAGCGCGCGGGGGCGGGAGGTTAAATCCTACAATGAGCAGTTCTTC
V: TRBV7-2; D: NA; size: NA; J: TRBJ2-7; CDR3: CASSLALGGRSSYEQYF; DNA: TGTGCCAGCAGCTTAGCCCTCGGGGGCAGAAGTTCCTACGAGCAGTACTTC
V: TRBV6-2/TRBV6-3; D: NA; size: NA; J: TRBJ2-7; CDR3: CASSPSNRGGYEQYF; DNA: TGTGCCAGCAGTCCCTCGAACAGGGGAGGCTACGAGCAGTACTTC
V: TRBV11-3; D: TRBD1; size: few; J: TRBJ2-2; CDR3: CASSSGTGVNTGELFF; DNA: TGTGCCAGCAGCTCCGGGACAGGGGTTAACACCGGGGAGCTGTTTTTT
V: TRBV7-2; D: NA; size: many; J: TRBJ2-7; CDR3: CASSPLVGAYEQYF; DNA: TGTGCCAGCAGCCCATTGGTTGGTGCTTACGAGCAGTACTTC
V: TRBV7-2; D: NA; size: many; J: TRBJ2-7; CDR3: CASSFSRAYEQYF; DNA: TGTGCCAGCAGTTTCTCCCGGGCCTACGAGCAGTACTTC
V: TRBV19; D: TRBD2; size: few; J: TRBJ2-7; CDR3: CASSTKRGASREQYF; DNA: TGTGCCAGTAGTACCAAGCGGGGGGCCTCTAGGGAGCAGTACTTC
V: TRBV12-3/TRBV12-4; D: NA; size: NA; J: TRBJ2-1; CDR3: CASSPRLRRNSYNEQFF; DNA: TGTGCCAGCAGCCCAAGACTACGGCGGAACTCCTACAATGAGCAGTTCTTC
V: TRBV7-2; D: NA; size: many; J: TRBJ2-3; CDR3: CASSPGYTDTQYF; DNA: TGTGCCAGCAGCCCAGGGTACACAGATACGCAGTATTTT
V: TRBV28; D: TRBD2; size: NA; J: TRBJ2-3; CDR3: CASSPGLAGSWALPTDTQYF; DNA: TGTGCCAGCAGTCCCGGACTAGCGGGTTCTTGGGCCCTCCCCACAGATACGCAGTATTTT
V: TRBV7-2; D: TRBD2; size: few; J: TRBJ2-3; CDR3: CASSQQGLAGEDTQYF; DNA: TGTGCCAGCAGCCAGCAGGGACTAGCGGGAGAAGATACGCAGTATTTT
V: TRBV10-2; D: NA; size: NA; J: TRBJ1-2; CDR3: CASSESPDREGYTF; DNA: TGCGCCAGCAGTGAGTCCCCCGACAGAGAAGGCTACACCTTC
V: TRBV6-6; D: NA; size: few; J: TRBJ1-6; CDR3: CASSAQGSAPLHF; DNA: TGTGCCAGCAGTGCGCAGGGTAGTGCACCCCTCCACTTT
V: TRBV7-2; D: TRBD1; size: NA; J: TRBJ1-1; CDR3: CASSGDRADTEAFF; DNA: TGTGCCAGCAGCGGGGACAGGGCGGACACTGAAGCTTTCTTT
V: TRBV27; D: NA; size: many; J: TRBJ2-7; CDR3: CASSLTPSGTYIYEQYF; DNA: TGTGCCAGCAGTTTAACACCTTCCGGGACATATATTTACGAGCAGTACTTC
V: TRBV6-4; D: NA; size: NA; J: TRBJ1-1; CDR3: CASSALVGTEAFF; DNA: TGTGCCAGCAGTGCTTTAGTCGGCACTGAAGCTTTCTTT
V: TRBV7-6; D: NA; size: NA; J: TRBJ2-2; CDR3: CASSTRASSGTGELFF; DNA: TGTGCCAGCAGCACCCGGGCTAGCTCGGGCACCGGGGAGCTGTTTTTT
V: TRBV7-3; D: NA; size: few; J: TRBJ2-7; CDR3: CASSLIWAGVEQYF; DNA: TGTGCCAGCAGCTTAATTTGGGCCGGGGTCGAGCAGTACTTC
V: TRBV6-6; D: TRBD1; size: NA; J: TRBJ2-7; CDR3: CASSIIWGQGTYEQYF; DNA: TGTGCCAGCAGCATAATATGGGGACAGGGAACCTACGAGCAGTACTTC
V: TRBV20-1; D: NA; size: NA; J: TRBJ2-5; CDR3: CSAWTLFELEETQYF; DNA: TGCAGTGCTTGGACCCTATTTGAACTGGAGGAGACCCAGTACTTC